The clone carrying this T cell receptor (beta chain) was seen a handful of times. This entry belongs to a study of blood T cell repertoires in COVID-19. Assay used: immunoSEQ multiplex PCR; TCRdb lists only in-frame clones, some missing. The sample holds 210,000 or so clones, under 90% seen once. CDR1 is LGHDT and CDR2 is YNNKEL in the germline V gene (reference sequence). The V end lost 1 base, the J end lost 3 bases, and 9 bases lay between the germline ends. The CDR3 spans 14 residues. This clonotype originated in a man between 60 and 75 years old who had recovered from COVID-19. The sequenced material came from PBMCs or T cells enriched from blood (not recorded which). V and J are TRBV3-1 (or the pseudogene TRBV3-2) and TRBJ1-1; no clear D gene. The CDR3 DNA reads TGTGCCAGCAGCCAAGTCGGGGTAGACACTGAAGCTTTCTTT. Protein sequence: CASSQVGVDTEAFF.